This T cell receptor beta chain was identified during a study of CD8 T cells in ankylosing spondylitis. J lost 7 bases, V lost 5 bases, and 4 bases had no gene match. Looked up from germline, CDR1 is SGHTA and CDR2 is FQGNSA. The CDR3 runs 15 residues. TCRdb re-called the 5' RACE reads through MiXCR, storing one row per CDR3 protein. The sample includes roughly 150,000 distinct CDR3 sequences, roughly 31% seen only once; the top ten take 6%. This clonotype originated in a male donor with ankylosing spondylitis. The sequencing input was synovial fluid, either unsorted or a sorted T cell fraction (not recorded which). V is TRBV7-2 and J is TRBJ2-3; 15 bases are shared with TRBD2. CDR3 bases: TGTGCCAGCAGCGAGGGACTAGCGGGAGGTAATACGCAGTATTTT. This sequence encodes CASSEGLAGGNTQYF.